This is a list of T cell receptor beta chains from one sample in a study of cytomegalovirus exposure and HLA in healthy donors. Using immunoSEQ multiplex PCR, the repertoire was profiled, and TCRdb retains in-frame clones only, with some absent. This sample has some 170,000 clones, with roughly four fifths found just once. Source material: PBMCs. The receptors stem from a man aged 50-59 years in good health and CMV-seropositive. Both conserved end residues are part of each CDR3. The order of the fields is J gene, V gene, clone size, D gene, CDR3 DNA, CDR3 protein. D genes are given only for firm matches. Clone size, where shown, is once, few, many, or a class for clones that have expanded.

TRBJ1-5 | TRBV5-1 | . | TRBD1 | TGCGCCAGCAGCCCTCAGGGACAGGGTGGTCAGCCCCAGCATTTT | CASSPQGQGGQPQHF
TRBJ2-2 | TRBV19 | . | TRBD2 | TGTGCCAGTAGTGCGCTAGCGGGGCCCGGGGAGCTGTTTTTT | CASSALAGPGELFF
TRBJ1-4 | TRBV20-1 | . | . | TGCAGTACGACACTTAATGAAAAACTGTTTTTT | CSTTLNEKLFF
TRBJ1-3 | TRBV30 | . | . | TGTGCCTGGATGGCCGGGATCTCTGGAACCACCATATATTTT | CAWMAGISGTTIYF
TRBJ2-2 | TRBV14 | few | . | TGTGCCAGCAGCCAAGATCATGGCAGGGCGAACACCGGGGAGCTGTTTTTT | CASSQDHGRANTGELFF
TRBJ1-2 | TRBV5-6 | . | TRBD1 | TGTGCCAGCAGCTTAGACAGGGGAAACTATGGCTACACCTTC | CASSLDRGNYGYTF
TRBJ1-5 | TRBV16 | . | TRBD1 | TGTGCCAGCAGCCGAACCGGACAGGGAGGTGTGCCCCAGCATTTT | CASSRTGQGGVPQHF
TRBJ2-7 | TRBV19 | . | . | TGTGCCAGTAGTATGTCGGGGGACTACGAGCAGTACTTC | CASSMSGDYEQYF
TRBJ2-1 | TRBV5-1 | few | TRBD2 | TGCGCCAGCAGCTTGGATAGCGGGAGGGTAAATGAGCAGTTCTTC | CASSLDSGRVNEQFF
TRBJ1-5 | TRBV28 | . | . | TGTGCCAGCAGTTCCCCCGCCGGGGGCAATCAGCCCCAGCATTTT | CASSSPAGGNQPQHF
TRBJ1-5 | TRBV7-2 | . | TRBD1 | TGTGCCAGCAGCTTAGCAGCCGGGACAGGGGCTCAGCCCCAGCATTTT | CASSLAAGTGAQPQHF
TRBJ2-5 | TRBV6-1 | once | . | TGTGCCAGCAGTGAAGAACCCGGAGAGACCCAGTACTTC | CASSEEPGETQYF
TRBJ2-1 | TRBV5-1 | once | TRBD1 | TGCGCCAGCAGCCCGGACAGGGATGAGCAGTTCTTC | CASSPDRDEQFF
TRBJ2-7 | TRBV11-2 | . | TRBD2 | TGTGCCAGCAGCTTAGTTAGCGGGAGGGGCTCCTACGAGCAGTACTTC | CASSLVSGRGSYEQYF
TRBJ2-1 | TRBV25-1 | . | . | TGTGCCAGCAGTGAATTCGTTAATGAGCAGTTCTTC | CASSEFVNEQFF
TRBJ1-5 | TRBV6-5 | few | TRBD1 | TGTGCCAGCAGTTACACAGGGGACAGCAATCAGCCCCAGCATTTT | CASSYTGDSNQPQHF
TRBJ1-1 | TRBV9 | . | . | TGTGCCAGCAGCGGGCAGAACAAGGGGACTGAAGCTTTCTTT | CASSGQNKGTEAFF
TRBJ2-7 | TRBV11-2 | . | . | TGTGCCAGCAGCTTAGATCTAGGAGAGCAGTACTTC | CASSLDLGEQYF
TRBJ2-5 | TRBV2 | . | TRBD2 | TGTGCCAGCAGTGGTGTTAGCGGGAGGGAAATTCAAGAGACCCAGTACTTC | CASSGVSGREIQETQYF
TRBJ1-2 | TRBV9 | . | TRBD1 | TGTGCCAGCAGCGTAGACGGCCAGGGGGTCTATGGCTACACCTTC | CASSVDGQGVYGYTF
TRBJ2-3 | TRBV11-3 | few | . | TGTGCCAGCAGCCCCGCCGGGTTCATGGATACGCAGTATTTT | CASSPAGFMDTQYF
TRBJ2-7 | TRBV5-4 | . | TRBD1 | TGTGCCAGCAGCAAAACAGGGGGAAAAGGGGAGCAGTACTTC | CASSKTGGKGEQYF
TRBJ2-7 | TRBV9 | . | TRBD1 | TGTGCCAGCAGCAACCGACAGGGCCTGAACGAGCAGTACTTC | CASSNRQGLNEQYF
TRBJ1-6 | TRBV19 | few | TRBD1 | TGTGCCAGTAGCAACAGGGGTAATTCACCCCTCCACTTT | CASSNRGNSPLHF
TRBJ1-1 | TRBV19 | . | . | TGTGCCAGTAGTTCGCCGGGTGGGAACACTGAAGCTTTCTTT | CASSSPGGNTEAFF
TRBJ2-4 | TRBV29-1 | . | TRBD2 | TGCAGCGTCGGGGGGGGGCGAAGGAACAGGGCCAAAAACATTCAGTACTTC | CSVGGGRRNRAKNIQYF
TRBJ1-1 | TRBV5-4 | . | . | TGTGCCAGCAGCCCCCAGGCGGGGTCACGAATCTTT | CASSPQAGSRIF
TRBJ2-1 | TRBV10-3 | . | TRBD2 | TGTGCCATCAGCGCCCAGGTAGCGGGAATGCTCAATGAGCAGTTCTTC | CAISAQVAGMLNEQFF
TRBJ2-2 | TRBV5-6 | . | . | TGTGCCAGCAGGCAGGGCCGGATCGGGGAGCTGTTTTTT | CASRQGRIGELFF
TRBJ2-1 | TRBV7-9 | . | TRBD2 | TGTGCCAGCAGCTTAGCCAGCGGGAGGACCCTTGAGCAGTTCTTC | CASSLASGRTLEQFF
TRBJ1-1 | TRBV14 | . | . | TGTGCCAGCAGACCAAGATGGGGGGGCACTGAAGCTTTCTTT | CASRPRWGGTEAFF
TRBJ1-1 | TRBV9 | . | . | TGTGCCAGCAGCTCTAGGGGGGGGTTCAACACTGAAGCTTTCTTT | CASSSRGGFNTEAFF
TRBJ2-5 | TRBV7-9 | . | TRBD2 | TGTGCCAGCAGCTTCCGGGAGGGAGAGACCCAGTACTTC | CASSFREGETQYF
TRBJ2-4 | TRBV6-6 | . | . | TGTGCCAGCAGGGGAAACGGGGGCATTCAGTACTTC | CASRGNGGIQYF
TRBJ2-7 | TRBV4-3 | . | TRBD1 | TGCGCCAGCAGCCAAGACCCCGGACAGGGGGTAAAAGACGAGCAGTACTTC | CASSQDPGQGVKDEQYF
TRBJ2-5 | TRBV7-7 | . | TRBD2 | TGTGCTAGCAGCTTAGGGGTAGCGGGACAACAAGAGACCCAGTACTTC | CASSLGVAGQQETQYF
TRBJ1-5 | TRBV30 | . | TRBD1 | TGTGCCTGGAGACGGACAGGGGGGTCTCAGCCCCAGCATTTT | CAWRRTGGSQPQHF
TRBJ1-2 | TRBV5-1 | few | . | TGCGCCAGCCGCCCCACTGAGGGGGATGTCTACACCTTC | CASRPTEGDVYTF
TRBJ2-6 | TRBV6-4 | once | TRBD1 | TGTGCCAGCAGTAGAGACAGGGCTGGGGCCAACGTCCTGACTTTC | CASSRDRAGANVLTF
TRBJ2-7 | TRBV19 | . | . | TGTGCCAGTATGAAAGCCTACTACGAGCAGTACTTC | CASMKAYYEQYF
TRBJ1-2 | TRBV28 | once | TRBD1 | TGTGCCAGCAGTTTTCTCCCCTCAGGGGGCGATGGCTACACCTTC | CASSFLPSGGDGYTF
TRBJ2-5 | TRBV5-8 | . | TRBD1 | TGTGCCAGCAGCACGGACAGGGAAGAGACCCAGTACTTC | CASSTDREETQYF
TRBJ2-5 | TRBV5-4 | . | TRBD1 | TGTGCCAGCAGCTTGGACGGGACAGGACAAGAGACCCAGTACTTC | CASSLDGTGQETQYF
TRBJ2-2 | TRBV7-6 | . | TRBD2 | TGTGCCAGCAGCCATTCGACTAGCGGGGGGGCCGGGGAGCTGTTTTTT | CASSHSTSGGAGELFF
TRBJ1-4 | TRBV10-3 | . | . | TGTGCCATCAGGGGGCGCTGGGATGAAAAACTGTTTTTT | CAIRGRWDEKLFF
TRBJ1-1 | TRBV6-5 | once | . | TGTGTCAGCAGTTGGGGCCTGGAGACTGAAGCTTTCTTT | CVSSWGLETEAFF
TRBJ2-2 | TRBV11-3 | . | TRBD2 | TGTGCCAGCAGCTTAGCCCGGGGGGGGACCGGGGAGCTGTTTTTT | CASSLARGGTGELFF
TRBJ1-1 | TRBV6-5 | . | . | TGTGCCACCTCCGTGAACACTGAAGCTTTCTTT | CATSVNTEAFF
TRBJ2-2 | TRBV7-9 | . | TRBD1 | TGTGCCAGCAGACCGACAGGGCCGAACACCGGGGAGCTGTTTTTT | CASRPTGPNTGELFF
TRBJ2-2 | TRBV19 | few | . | TGTGCCAGTAGTTCTCCCCCAGTGAACACCGGGGAGCTGTTTTTT | CASSSPPVNTGELFF
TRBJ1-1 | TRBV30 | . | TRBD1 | TGTGCCTGGAGTGTACATTTCGGGACAGGGGGAAATACTGAAGCTTTCTTT | CAWSVHFGTGGNTEAFF
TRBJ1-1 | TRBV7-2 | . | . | TGTGCCAGCAGCTTAGGAGTCCCCACTGAAGCTTTCTTT | CASSLGVPTEAFF
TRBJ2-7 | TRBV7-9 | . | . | TGTTCCAGCAGCTTCGGTCAGGTGCTCTCCTACGAGCAGTACTTC | CSSSFGQVLSYEQYF
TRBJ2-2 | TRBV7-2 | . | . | TGTGCCAGCAGCTTAGCGGGGAGCACGGTAGAGGAGCTGTTTTTT | CASSLAGSTVEELFF
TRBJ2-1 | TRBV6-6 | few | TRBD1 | TGTGCCAGCAGTCCGCGACCGGGACAGGGGTTAGGTGAGCAGTTCTTC | CASSPRPGQGLGEQFF